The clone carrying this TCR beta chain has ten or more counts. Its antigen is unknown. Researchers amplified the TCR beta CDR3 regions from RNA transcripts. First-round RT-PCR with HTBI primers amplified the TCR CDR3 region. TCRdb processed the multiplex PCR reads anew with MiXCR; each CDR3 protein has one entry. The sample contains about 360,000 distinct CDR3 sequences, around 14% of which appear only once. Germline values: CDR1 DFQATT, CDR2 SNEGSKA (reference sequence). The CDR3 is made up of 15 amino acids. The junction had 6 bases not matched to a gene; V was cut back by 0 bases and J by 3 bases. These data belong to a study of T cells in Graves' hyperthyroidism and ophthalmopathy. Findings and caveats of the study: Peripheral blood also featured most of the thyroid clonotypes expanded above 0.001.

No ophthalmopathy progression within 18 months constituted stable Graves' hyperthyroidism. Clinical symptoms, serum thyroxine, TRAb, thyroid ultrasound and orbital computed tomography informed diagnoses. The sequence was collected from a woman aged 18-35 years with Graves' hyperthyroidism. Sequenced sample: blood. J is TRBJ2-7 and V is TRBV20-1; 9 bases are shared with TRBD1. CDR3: CSARDGDREVYEQYF. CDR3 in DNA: TGCAGTGCTAGAGACGGGGACAGGGAGGTCTACGAGCAGTACTTC.